The 12 T cell receptor beta chains presented below share a single source sample, sequenced in a study of T cell changes during pregnancy in multiple sclerosis. Sequencing was performed with immunoSEQ multiplex PCR; in TCRdb, only in-frame clones are kept and a portion is missing. The sample lists about 68,000 clones; about 90% were seen once. This specimen was peripheral blood, taken in the second trimester of pregnancy. The source of these receptors is a female donor with multiple sclerosis, enrolled in a pregnancy study.

This chain uses TRBV30 with TRBJ1-2, with D possibly TRBD1 on 5 matching bases. The ends were cut back, 4 bases at V and 8 bases at J, with 17 bases in the middle. Germline lookup yields CDR1 GTSNPN and CDR2 SVGIG (reference sequence). The CDR3 is 13 residues long. CDR3 sequence: CAWKHQGFGGYTF. In DNA form, the CDR3 reads TGTGCCTGGAAACACCAGGGATTTGGCGGCTACACCTTC.

The chain employs TRBV6-4 and TRBJ1-2; 10 bases line up with TRBD1. CDR1 and CDR2 (germline): MRHNA, SNTAGT. This CDR3 contains 14 residues. V was clipped by 5 bases and J by 5 bases; unmatched bases: 5. As DNA, the CDR3 is TGTGCCAGCAGTCCGGGACAGGGGCGATATGGCTACACCTTC. This gives the protein CASSPGQGRYGYTF.

This clone was recorded only once. The chain recombines TRBV5-6 with TRBJ2-5, with D possibly TRBD1 on 5 matching bases. Trimming pared 0 bases from V and 5 bases from J, leaving 11 bases between. This CDR3 spans 14 amino acids. Germline loops: CDR1 SGHDT, CDR2 YYEEEE. The CDR3 DNA follows: TGTGCCAGCAGCTTGGGGGGAAGGGGTGAGACCCAGTACTTC. Protein: CASSLGGRGETQYF.

V gene TRBV7-2 combines with J gene TRBJ1-5; the D gene is possibly TRBD1 (5 bases). Trimming removed 8 bases at V and 9 bases at J, with 14 bases between. In germline, CDR1 is SGHTA, CDR2 FQGNSA. CDR3 length: 12 amino acids. The CDR3 DNA reads TGTGCCAGCGGGGACGGGGGAGGGCCCCAGCATTTT. Translated, it gives CASGDGGGPQHF.

V is TRBV27 and J is TRBJ2-1; 10 bases line up with TRBD1. The CDR3 runs to 14 residues. V shed 8 bases, J shed 9 bases, and the junction held 10 bases outside the gene matches. The germline V gene has CDR1 MNHEY and CDR2 SMNVEV (reference sequence). The CDR3 loop is CASADRGRIGEQFF. The CDR3 nucleotides read TGTGCCAGCGCTGACAGGGGGCGAATTGGTGAGCAGTTCTTC.

The gene calls are TRBV30 and TRBJ2-7; tentatively, D is TRBD2 (5 bases). Germline values: CDR1 GTSNPN, CDR2 SVGIG (reference sequence). This CDR3 contains 13 residues. Trimming shortened V by 3 bases and J by 7 bases, and 16 bases separated the two germline ends. Here the CDR3 DNA reads TGTGCCTGGAGACCCCTGGTAGGAGGAGAGCAGTACTTC. Its translation: CAWRPLVGGEQYF.

In its sample, this clone was seen once. This rearrangement joins TRBV5-1 to TRBJ2-7; TRBD2 aligns across 15 bases. Germline V lookup: CDR1 SGHRS, CDR2 YFSETQ. After removal of 0 bases from V and 6 bases from J, the junction contained 7 bases not matched to a gene. The CDR3 consists of 17 residues. The chain's CDR3 is CASSLAGTSGGPPEQYF. CDR3 DNA sequence: TGCGCCAGCAGCTTGGCCGGGACTAGCGGGGGGCCACCCGAGCAGTACTTC.

This clone was counted between two and nine times. The gene calls are TRBV6-6 and TRBJ2-7; possibly TRBD1 for D (5 bases). CDR3 length equals 16 residues. Looked up from germline, CDR1 is MNHNY and CDR2 is SVGAGI (reference sequence). V was cut by 3 bases and J by 1 base, with 16 bases left in between. The CDR3 DNA sequence: TGTGCCAGCAGTTATAAACACGCGGACACTTCCTACGAGCAGTACTTC. The encoded protein is CASSYKHADTSYEQYF.

The chain links TRBV9 to TRBJ1-3, with D maybe TRBD1 (6 bases). The CDR3 runs to 18 residues. Germline V CDR1 and CDR2: SGDLS, YYNGEE. V lost 3 bases to trimming and J lost 0 bases, with 19 bases between them. CDR3 residues: CASSGGPLAGPSGNTIYF. CDR3 DNA sequence: TGTGCCAGCAGCGGGGGGCCCTTAGCCGGGCCCTCTGGAAACACCATATATTTT.

The V gene is TRBV27, the J gene TRBJ1-5; the D gene is possibly TRBD1 (6 bases). Trimming took off 6 bases at V and 2 bases at J, with 14 bases between the two ends. The CDR3 consists of 15 residues. CDR1 and CDR2 (germline): MNHEY, SMNVEV (reference sequence). CDR3: CASSPGQGGNQPQHF. In DNA form, the CDR3 reads TGTGCCAGCAGCCCGGGACAAGGCGGCAATCAGCCCCAGCATTTT.

This clone turned up a few times. V and J are TRBV7-9 and TRBJ1-1; 9 bases map to TRBD1. V dropped 5 bases and J dropped 6; count of bases not matched to a gene: 4. The CDR3 is made up of 13 amino acids. CDR1 is SEHNR, CDR2 FQNEAQ, per germline (reference sequence). The CDR3 bases are TGTGCCAGCAGCGACGGGACAGGGTCTGAAGCTTTCTTT. Protein: CASSDGTGSEAFF. The full variable domain, its missing parts supplied by reference TRBV7-9 and TRBJ1-1, is DTGVSQNPRHKITKRGQNVTFRCDPISEHNRLYWYRQTLGQGPEFLTYFQNEAQLEKSRLLSDRFSAERPKGSFSTLEIQRTEQGDSAMYLCASSDGTGSEAFFGQGTRLTVV.

The V call is TRBV7-3, the J call TRBJ2-5, with D maybe TRBD1 (6 bases). This CDR3 contains 15 residues. In germline, CDR1 is SGHTA, CDR2 FQGTGA. V lost 2 bases, J lost 1 base, and 11 bases lay in between. The CDR3 protein is CASSLARGSQETQYF. The CDR3 DNA is TGTGCCAGCAGCTTAGCCAGGGGCTCCCAAGAGACCCAGTACTTC.